This T cell receptor (beta chain) was observed in a study of shared clonotypes between healthy human individuals. Overall study context: CD8 memory received one plate per donor, CD8 naive two, CD4 memory three and CD4 naive three.

Trimming took 6 bases from V and 8 from J; bases not matched to a gene: 9. Germline V gives CDR1 SEHNR, CDR2 FQNEAQ (reference sequence). The CDR3 consists of 13 residues. The data were produced by immunoSEQ multiplex PCR, yet TCRdb's version contains in-frame clones alone and is incomplete. This sample has 1,400,000 or so clones; approximately 98.5% occur once, and the top ten carry 0.36%. Of note for this clone: Its antigen is not known.

Study-wide findings and caveats: Deeper or shallower sequencing was expected to change how clonotypes are shared among donors. Larger estimated richness was generally recorded for naive subsets relative to memory subsets.

This sequence was found in a man under 40 in good health. This chain uses TRBV7-9 with TRBJ1-2, with 7 bases aligning to TRBD1. Sequencing was performed on naive CD4+ T cells sorted from blood. The subset denotes: CD45RA+ positively selected. The CDR3 sequence: CASSPRGYQGYTF. The CDR3 coding sequence is TGTGCCAGCAGTCCCAGGGGGTATCAAGGCTACACCTTC.